A selection of T cell receptor beta chains follows, all from one sample in a study of T cell responses to AZD1222 COVID-19 vaccine. TCRdb's copy holds only in-frame clones and misses some; the assay was immunoSEQ multiplex PCR. Of 100,000 to 120,000 clones listed, approximately 90% are singletons. Material: peripheral blood, obtained on day 0 of MenACWY control vaccination. These TCRs come from an adult in good health. Each CDR3 is given with its conserved first and last residue. The D gene is left open where the match is weak. Expanded clones get a size class; other rows say once, few or many, or leave the size out.

V: TRBV6-1
J: TRBJ1-6
D: TRBD1
size: .
CDR3: CASSEAQGAYSPLHF
DNA: TGTGCCAGCAGTGAAGCGCAGGGGGCTTATTCACCCCTCCACTTT

V: TRBV6-1
J: TRBJ2-7
D: .
size: .
CDR3: CASSDRGHEQYF
DNA: TGTGCCAGCAGTGACAGGGGACACGAGCAGTACTTC

V: TRBV27
J: TRBJ1-5
D: .
size: .
CDR3: CASSFLRQPQHF
DNA: TGTGCCAGCAGTTTCTTGCGGCAGCCCCAGCATTTT

V: TRBV10-2
J: TRBJ1-1
D: .
size: few
CDR3: CASNLGGGQGNTEAFF
DNA: TGCGCCAGCAATCTGGGGGGGGGCCAGGGGAACACTGAAGCTTTCTTT

V: TRBV30
J: TRBJ2-7
D: .
size: .
CDR3: CAWSRGGEQYF
DNA: TGTGCCTGGAGTAGGGGGGGCGAGCAGTACTTC

V: TRBV6-5
J: TRBJ2-2
D: .
size: .
CDR3: CASSYSSGAGGELFF
DNA: TGTGCCAGCAGTTACTCGAGTGGGGCCGGCGGGGAGCTGTTTTTT

V: TRBV10-2
J: TRBJ1-2
D: .
size: .
CDR3: CASSAGTDYGYTF
DNA: TGCGCCAGCAGTGCCGGGACGGACTATGGCTACACCTTC

V: TRBV28
J: TRBJ1-5
D: .
size: .
CDR3: CASSFGGRVMPQHF
DNA: TGTGCCAGCAGTTTTGGGGGGCGGGTCATGCCCCAGCATTTT

V: TRBV7-9
J: TRBJ1-3
D: .
size: few
CDR3: CASSLDSGNTIYF
DNA: TGTGCCAGCAGCTTAGATTCCGGAAACACCATATATTTT

V: TRBV9
J: TRBJ1-2
D: .
size: .
CDR3: CASSHGQGYTF
DNA: TGTGCCAGCAGCCACGGACAGGGCTACACCTTC

V: TRBV28
J: TRBJ1-2
D: .
size: .
CDR3: CASSLGPIVGYTF
DNA: TGTGCCAGCAGTTTAGGCCCAATAGTCGGCTACACCTTC

V: TRBV5-1
J: TRBJ1-5
D: TRBD1
size: once
CDR3: CASSEGTGGDQPQHF
DNA: TGCGCCAGCAGCGAGGGGACAGGGGGGGATCAGCCCCAGCATTTT

V: TRBV30
J: TRBJ1-1
D: .
size: .
CDR3: CAWSVWKEAFF
DNA: TGTGCCTGGAGTGTGTGGAAAGAAGCTTTCTTT

V: TRBV5-1
J: TRBJ2-7
D: .
size: .
CDR3: CASSLGSSPYEQYF
DNA: TGCGCCAGCAGCTTGGGGTCGTCCCCCTACGAGCAGTACTTC

V: TRBV6-5
J: TRBJ1-4
D: TRBD1
size: .
CDR3: CASSYSGQGNEKLFF
DNA: TGTGCCAGCAGTTACTCCGGACAGGGTAATGAAAAACTGTTTTTT

V: TRBV30
J: TRBJ2-7
D: TRBD1
size: .
CDR3: CAWSVGQGLEQYF
DNA: TGTGCCTGGAGTGTCGGACAGGGACTCGAGCAGTACTTC

V: TRBV4-2
J: TRBJ2-1
D: .
size: few
CDR3: CASSQEPYNEQFF
DNA: TGTGCCAGCAGCCAAGAGCCATACAATGAGCAGTTCTTC

V: TRBV7-9
J: TRBJ1-3
D: .
size: .
CDR3: CASSLAGGEAGNTIYF
DNA: TGTGCCAGCAGCTTAGCCGGGGGCGAAGCCGGAAACACCATATATTTT

V: TRBV28
J: TRBJ1-1
D: .
size: .
CDR3: CASSFVRAEAFF
DNA: TGTGCCAGCAGTTTTGTGCGGGCGGAAGCTTTCTTT

V: TRBV6-5
J: TRBJ2-7
D: TRBD1
size: .
CDR3: CASSYATGGFYEQYF
DNA: TGTGCCAGCAGTTACGCAACAGGGGGCTTCTACGAGCAGTACTTC

V: TRBV10-2
J: TRBJ1-5
D: .
size: .
CDR3: CASSETGYQPQHF
DNA: TGCGCCAGCAGTGAGACGGGGTATCAGCCCCAGCATTTT

V: TRBV7-2
J: TRBJ1-1
D: .
size: .
CDR3: CASSPRGGYTEAFF
DNA: TGTGCCAGCAGCCCCCGGGGCGGTTACACTGAAGCTTTCTTT

V: TRBV7-2
J: TRBJ2-7
D: .
size: .
CDR3: CASSLAGGVSYEQYF
DNA: TGTGCCAGCAGCTTAGCGGGCGGGGTCTCCTACGAGCAGTACTTC

V: TRBV28
J: TRBJ2-3
D: .
size: .
CDR3: CASVSPGGGSTDTQYF
DNA: TGTGCCAGCGTCTCCCCAGGAGGGGGGAGCACAGATACGCAGTATTTT

V: TRBV24-1
J: TRBJ2-3
D: .
size: .
CDR3: CATSFSSLTDTQYF
DNA: TGTGCCACCAGTTTTAGTTCGTTAACAGATACGCAGTATTTT

V: TRBV10-2
J: TRBJ2-1
D: TRBD2
size: once
CDR3: CASSQTSGGQYNEQFF
DNA: TGCGCCAGCAGTCAGACTAGCGGGGGCCAATACAATGAGCAGTTCTTC

V: TRBV5-1
J: TRBJ1-2
D: .
size: .
CDR3: CASSKGHSPDYGYTF
DNA: TGCGCCAGCAGCAAGGGACATTCCCCGGACTATGGCTACACCTTC

V: TRBV6-5
J: TRBJ1-1
D: .
size: .
CDR3: CASSYSRGFNTEAFF
DNA: TGTGCCAGCAGTTACTCGCGAGGGTTCAACACTGAAGCTTTCTTT

V: TRBV11-2
J: TRBJ1-1
D: .
size: .
CDR3: CASGELNTEAFF
DNA: TGTGCCAGCGGGGAACTGAACACTGAAGCTTTCTTT

V: TRBV11-1
J: TRBJ2-7
D: TRBD2
size: .
CDR3: CASSLLAGETYEQYF
DNA: TGTGCCAGCAGCCTACTAGCGGGAGAGACCTACGAGCAGTACTTC

V: TRBV5-1
J: TRBJ1-1
D: .
size: .
CDR3: CASSQSGPNTEAFF
DNA: TGCGCCAGCAGCCAGTCAGGGCCGAACACTGAAGCTTTCTTT

V: TRBV12-3/TRBV12-4
J: TRBJ2-7
D: .
size: .
CDR3: CASSRTVYEQYF
DNA: TGTGCCAGCAGTCGGACAGTTTACGAGCAGTACTTC

V: TRBV7-9
J: TRBJ2-7
D: .
size: .
CDR3: CASSSTSDDEQYF
DNA: TGTGCCAGCAGCTCGACTTCGGATGACGAGCAGTACTTC

V: TRBV2
J: TRBJ1-2
D: TRBD1
size: .
CDR3: CASSARTGNYGYTF
DNA: TGTGCCAGCAGTGCACGGACAGGGAACTATGGCTACACCTTC

V: TRBV12-5
J: TRBJ1-6
D: .
size: .
CDR3: CASGLVPLPTGPQGNSPLHF
DNA: TGTGCTAGTGGTTTGGTACCCCTCCCTACAGGGCCACAAGGGAATTCACCCCTCCACTTT

V: TRBV29-1
J: TRBJ1-2
D: .
size: once
CDR3: CSVETGGLPYGYTF
DNA: TGCAGCGTTGAAACGGGGGGCCTCCCCTATGGCTACACCTTC

V: TRBV4-1
J: TRBJ2-7
D: .
size: .
CDR3: CASSPSGVYEQYF
DNA: TGCGCCAGCAGCCCCTCGGGTGTTTATGAGCAGTACTTC

V: TRBV2
J: TRBJ1-2
D: TRBD1
size: .
CDR3: CASSPGTGGRYTF
DNA: TGTGCCAGCAGCCCCGGGACAGGGGGGCGCTACACCTTC

V: TRBV27
J: TRBJ2-7
D: .
size: .
CDR3: CASSFQGPRGEQYF
DNA: TGTGCCAGCAGTTTCCAGGGGCCTAGGGGCGAGCAGTACTTC